These 17 T cell receptor beta chains share one sample of origin, sequenced in a study of T cells in Graves' hyperthyroidism and ophthalmopathy. RNA transcripts yielded amplified TCR beta CDR3 regions. First-round RT-PCR targeting the TCR CDR3 was performed with the HTBI primer set. TCRdb re-derived calls from the multiplex PCR reads in MiXCR, one entry per CDR3 protein. Altogether 33,000 or so distinct CDR3 sequences are present, approximately 50% being singletons, with the ten largest covering about 6%. Sequencing used blood. These receptors were collected from a woman in her fifties or sixties with Graves' hyperthyroidism that later progressed to Graves' ophthalmopathy.

Only a few counts were recorded for this clonotype. This may stem from a read error, because a much larger clone lies one nucleotide away. The chain recombines TRBV28 with TRBJ1-5; D call uncertain. CDR1 and CDR2 from the germline V gene are MDHEN and SYDVKM. V lost 2 bases to trimming and J lost 7 bases, with 12 bases between them. The CDR3 covers 14 residues. CDR3 in amino acids: CASSLTGDEQPQHF. CDR3 coding DNA: TGTGCCAGCAGTTTAACCGGGGATGAGCAGCCCCAGCATTTT.

The chain employs TRBV5-1 and TRBJ1-1, with D tentatively TRBD1 (5 bases). V was cut by 8 bases and J by 4 bases, with 18 bases left in between. The germline V gene has CDR1 SGHRS and CDR2 YFSETQ. This CDR3 comprises 14 residues. The CDR3 nucleotides are TGCGCCAGGAGCAGGGATAGGTTTTTCACTGAAGCTTTCTTT. It specifies CARSRDRFFTEAFF.

This chain links TRBV25-1 with TRBJ2-1; 7 nucleotides line up with TRBD2. This CDR3 contains 16 residues. The germline CDR1 and CDR2 sequences are MGHDK and SYGVNS. Germline trimming cut 3 bases from V and 3 bases from J; bases unmatched to any gene: 8. The CDR3 loop is CASSDGTTGSYNEQFF. The CDR3, as DNA: TGTGCCAGCAGTGACGGGACTACGGGAAGCTACAATGAGCAGTTCTTC.

Worth noting for this clonotype: A clone one base away is much larger, so this may be a read error. The rearrangement joins TRBV6-2 or TRBV6-3 to TRBJ2-2; either TRBD1 or TRBD2 may supply D (5 bases each). Trimming took off 7 bases at V and 0 bases at J, with 12 bases between the two ends. Germline CDR1 reads MNHEY; CDR2 reads SVGEGT. The CDR3 loop spans 15 amino acids. The CDR3, as DNA: TGTGCCAGCACATCGGGACCGGCGAACACCGGGGAGCTGTTTTTT. It codes for CASTSGPANTGELFF.

The table lists this clonotype with a count of one. CDR3 coding DNA: TGTGCCAGCAGTCCCCGGGTGGTCGTACAAGGCGAGCTGTTTTTT. Translated: CASSPRVVVQGELFF. The genes are TRBV6-1 and TRBJ2-2; D gene unclear. CDR1 and CDR2 (germline): MNHNS, SASEGT. With 5 bases removed from V and 11 bases from J, the gap between germline ends came to 21 bases. The CDR3 contains 15 residues.

The chain carries TRBV10-3 and TRBJ2-5; unclear D gene. CDR1 and CDR2 (germline): ENHRY, SYGVKD. The CDR3 consists of 16 residues. The V gene lost 3 bases and the J gene lost 4 bases, with 18 bases spanning the gap. The CDR3 region is CAISDPSHTVAETQYF. The CDR3, as DNA: TGTGCCATCAGTGACCCATCCCATACAGTTGCAGAGACCCAGTACTTC.

This clonotype was seen many times. The chain links TRBV4-2 to TRBJ2-7; 8 bases map to TRBD2. V was clipped by 3 bases and J by 8 bases; unmatched bases: 6. The CDR3 length is 13 residues. Germline-derived CDR1 and CDR2 are LGHNA and YNFKEQ. CDR3 sequence: CASSQQKREKQYF. Here the CDR3 DNA reads TGTGCCAGCAGCCAGCAAAAGCGGGAGAAGCAGTACTTC.

This clonotype was recorded once. V gene TRBV5-1 combines with J gene TRBJ2-2; D perhaps matches TRBD1 (7 bases). V was clipped by 4 bases and J by 4 bases, with 17 bases between them. The germline gives CDR1 SGHRS, CDR2 YFSETQ. The CDR3 has 16 residues. The CDR3 DNA follows: TGCGCCAGCAGCCTATCAGGGGGGTCGGGCACCGGGGAGCTGTTTTTT. Its translation is CASSLSGGSGTGELFF.

This clonotype was picked up many times. This rearrangement joins TRBV14 to TRBJ2-1, with D possibly matching TRBD2 (6 bases). CDR3 size: 15 residues. Germline CDR1 is SGHDN and CDR2 is FVKESK. The V end lost 4 bases, the J end lost 4 bases, and 14 bases lay between the germline ends. The chain's CDR3 is CASSPPAGRYNEQFF. CDR3 bases: TGTGCCAGCAGCCCCCCCGCGGGAAGGTACAATGAGCAGTTCTTC.

This clonotype was seen repeatedly, ten times or more. V and J are TRBV14 and TRBJ2-5, with no clear D. Trimming pared 5 bases from V and 5 bases from J, leaving 6 bases between. CDR1 and CDR2 from the germline V gene are SGHDN and FVKESK. This CDR3 contains 11 residues. DNA of the CDR3: TGTGCCAGCAGCTGGCGGGAGACCCAGTACTTC. It specifies CASSWRETQYF.

About this clonotype: The junction does not match germline at one end; this may be a read error. The rearrangement uses TRBV6-1 and TRBJ2-5; 9 nucleotides agree with TRBD2. This CDR3 region has 16 residues. CDR1 is MNHNS, CDR2 SASEGT, per germline. This CDR3 reads CVSSEIAGASGETQYF. The DNA of the CDR3 is TGTGTCAGCAGTGAAATAGCGGGAGCGTCTGGGGAGACCCAGTACTTC.

This clonotype was counted ten times or more. The chain carries TRBV20-1 and TRBJ2-1; 7 nucleotides agree with TRBD2. V lost 7 bases to trimming and J lost 0 bases; unmatched junction nucleotides: 9. The germline CDR1 and CDR2 sequences are DFQATT and SNEGSKA (reference sequence). The CDR3 contains 15 residues. CDR3 sequence (DNA): TGCAGTGGAGTAGCGGGCGGGAGCTCCTACAATGAGCAGTTCTTC. Encoded protein: CSGVAGGSSYNEQFF.

This clonotype was counted many times. The chain recombines TRBV11-1 with TRBJ2-3; 9 positions match TRBD2. The CDR3 loop spans 15 amino acids. Looked up from germline, CDR1 is SGHAT and CDR2 is FQDESV (reference sequence). J lost 4 bases, V lost 2 bases, and 4 bases had no gene match. CDR3: CASSLWREGADTQYF. The CDR3 DNA sequence: TGTGCCAGCAGCTTATGGCGGGAGGGGGCAGATACGCAGTATTTT.

J is TRBJ2-1 and V is TRBV20-1, with 9 positions matching TRBD2. J gave up 1 base and V 2 bases, and 9 bases lay outside the gene matches. CDR1 DFQATT and CDR2 SNEGSKA come from the germline V gene (reference sequence). This CDR3 has 17 residues. CDR3: CSARSQTSGRSYNEQFF. CDR3 sequence (DNA): TGCAGTGCTAGATCCCAGACCAGCGGGAGGTCCTACAATGAGCAGTTCTTC.

This clonotype is labeled as medium-sized. This CDR3 reads CASRGDSRQHEQYF. CDR3 coding DNA: TGTGCCAGCAGGGGGGACTCCCGACAGCACGAGCAGTACTTC. The chain links TRBV2 to TRBJ2-7, with D possibly matching TRBD2 (6 bases). The CDR3 loop spans 14 amino acids. Deletions cut 6 bases from V and 5 bases from J, with 17 bases between. Germline V lookup: CDR1 SNHLY, CDR2 FYNNEI.

This clonotype was picked up many times. The chain combines TRBV5-1 with TRBJ1-4; TRBD1 matches 9 bases. The V segment lost 7 bases and the J segment 3 bases; nucleotides outside the gene matches: 7. The CDR3 consists of 15 residues. Germline CDR1 and CDR2: SGHRS and YFSETQ. DNA for the CDR3: TGCGCCAGCTCGGACAGGGGAGGTGCTAATGAAAAACTGTTTTTT. Its translation: CASSDRGGANEKLFF.

As regards this clonotype: Germline is not matched at one junction end, which may reflect a read error. The CDR3 coding sequence is TGTGTCAGCGACATCAAAGCGGCGCGGACCGGGGAGCTGTTTTTT. It specifies CVSDIKAARTGELFF. This chain uses TRBV7-9 with TRBJ2-2; tentative D call: TRBD2 (5 bases). CDR3 length equals 15 residues. Germline lookup yields CDR1 SEHNR and CDR2 FQNEAQ (reference sequence). Full variable domain (remainder filled in from reference TRBV7-9 and TRBJ2-2): DTGVSQNPRHKITKRGQNVTFRCDPISEHNRLYWYRQTLGQGPEFLTYFQNEAQLEKSRLLSDRFSAERPKGSFSTLEIQRTEQGDSAMYLCVSDIKAARTGELFFGEGSRLTVL.